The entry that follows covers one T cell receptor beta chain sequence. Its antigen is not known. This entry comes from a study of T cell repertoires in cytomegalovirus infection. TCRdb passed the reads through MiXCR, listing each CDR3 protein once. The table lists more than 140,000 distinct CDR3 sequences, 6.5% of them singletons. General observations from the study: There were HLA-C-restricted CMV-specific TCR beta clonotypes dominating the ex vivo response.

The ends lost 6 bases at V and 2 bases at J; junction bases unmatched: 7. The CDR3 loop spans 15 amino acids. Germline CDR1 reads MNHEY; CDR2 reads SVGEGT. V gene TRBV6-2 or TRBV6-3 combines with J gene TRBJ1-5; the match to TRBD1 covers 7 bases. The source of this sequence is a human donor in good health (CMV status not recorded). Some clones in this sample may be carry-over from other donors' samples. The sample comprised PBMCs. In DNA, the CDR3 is TGTGCCAGCAGCCTTACAGGGGCGGGCAATCAGCCCCAGCATTTT. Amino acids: CASSLTGAGNQPQHF.